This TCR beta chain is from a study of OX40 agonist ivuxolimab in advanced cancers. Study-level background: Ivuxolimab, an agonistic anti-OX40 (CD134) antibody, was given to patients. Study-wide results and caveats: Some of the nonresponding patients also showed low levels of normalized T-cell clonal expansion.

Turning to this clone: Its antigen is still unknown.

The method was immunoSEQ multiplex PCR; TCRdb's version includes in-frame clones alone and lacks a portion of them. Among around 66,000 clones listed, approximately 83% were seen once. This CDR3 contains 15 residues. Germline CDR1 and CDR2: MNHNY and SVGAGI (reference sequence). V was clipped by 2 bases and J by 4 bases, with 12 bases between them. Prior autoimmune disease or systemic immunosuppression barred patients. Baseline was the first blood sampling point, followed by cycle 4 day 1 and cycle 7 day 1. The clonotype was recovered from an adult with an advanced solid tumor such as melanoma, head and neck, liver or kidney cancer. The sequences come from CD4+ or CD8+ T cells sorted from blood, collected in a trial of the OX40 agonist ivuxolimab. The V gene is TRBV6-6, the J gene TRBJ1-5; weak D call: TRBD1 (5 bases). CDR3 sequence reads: CASSYGHGGNQPQHF. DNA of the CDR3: TGTGCCAGCAGTTACGGACACGGTGGGAATCAGCCCCAGCATTTT.